Listed below are T cell receptor beta chains from one sample, sequenced in a study of shared clonotypes between healthy human individuals. Clones were sequenced by immunoSEQ multiplex PCR, and TCRdb holds only the in-frame ones, with some missing. The sample has 550,000 to 700,000 clones; 73% are singletons. Specimen: memory CD4+ T cells sorted from blood. Every receptor here comes from a woman between 25 and 40 years old in good health. CDR3s include the opening cysteine and the closing phenylalanine or tryptophan. A D gene is named only where the DNA matches it firmly. Clone sizes are given selectively: once, few, many, or a class where the clone is expanded.

V	D	J	size	CDR3	DNA
TRBV30	.	TRBJ2-2	.	CAWSVVGANTGELFF	TGTGCCTGGAGTGTAGTCGGGGCCAACACCGGGGAGCTGTTTTTT
TRBV4-2	.	TRBJ1-5	.	CASSQNGDPREQPQHF	TGTGCCAGCAGCCAAAACGGGGACCCTCGGGAGCAGCCCCAGCATTTT
TRBV28	TRBD2	TRBJ2-2	.	CASSFLAGYTGELFF	TGTGCCAGCAGTTTTTTAGCGGGCTATACCGGGGAGCTGTTTTTT
TRBV2	.	TRBJ2-2	.	CASSSQGDTGELFF	TGTGCCAGCAGTAGCCAGGGCGACACCGGGGAGCTGTTTTTT
TRBV19	.	TRBJ1-4	few	CASSIGGKKLFF	TGTGCCAGTAGTATAGGGGGAAAGAAACTGTTTTTT
TRBV10-3	.	TRBJ2-7	.	CAISDPGRENTYEQYF	TGTGCCATCAGTGACCCGGGCAGGGAAAACACCTACGAGCAGTACTTC
TRBV6-1	TRBD2	TRBJ2-3	.	CASSEAFSGRADTQYF	TGTGCCAGCAGTGAAGCTTTTAGCGGGAGAGCAGATACGCAGTATTTT
TRBV10-3	.	TRBJ1-3	.	CAITGRNSGNTIYF	TGTGCCATCACGGGGAGGAACTCTGGAAACACCATATATTTT
TRBV4-1	.	TRBJ2-5	.	CASSQVDRNQETQYF	TGCGCCAGCAGCCAAGTAGACAGGAATCAAGAGACCCAGTACTTC
TRBV5-5	.	TRBJ2-7	.	CASKPGPSENYEQYF	TGTGCCAGCAAGCCCGGACCGTCAGAGAACTACGAGCAGTACTTC
TRBV10-2	.	TRBJ2-1	once	CASSVSGRSYNEQFF	TGCGCCAGCAGTGTAAGCGGACGCTCCTACAATGAGCAGTTCTTC
TRBV6-6	TRBD1	TRBJ1-4	.	CASRGQKNEKLFF	TGTGCCAGCAGGGGACAGAAAAATGAAAAACTGTTTTTT
TRBV5-1	.	TRBJ2-7	.	CASNVGEGYEQYF	TGCGCCAGCAATGTGGGAGAGGGGTACGAGCAGTACTTC
TRBV11-3	TRBD1	TRBJ2-1	.	CASSLEGGVGGYNEQFF	TGTGCCAGCAGCTTAGAAGGGGGCGTGGGCGGTTACAATGAGCAGTTCTTC
TRBV27	TRBD2	TRBJ2-7	.	CASSLERGSSYEQYF	TGTGCCAGCAGTTTGGAGCGGGGAAGCTCCTACGAGCAGTACTTC
TRBV5-1	.	TRBJ2-5	.	CASSSLPGMQETQYF	TGCGCCAGCAGCTCCCTACCCGGGATGCAAGAGACCCAGTACTTC
TRBV27	.	TRBJ1-6	.	CASSLSGTGDSPLHF	TGTGCCAGCAGTTTATCCGGGACGGGAGATTCACCCCTCCACTTT
TRBV7-9	TRBD2	TRBJ2-1	few	CASSPVAGGPPGEQFF	TGTGCCAGCAGCCCCGTAGCGGGAGGGCCCCCGGGTGAGCAGTTCTTC
TRBV19	TRBD2	TRBJ2-5	few	CASSMASGDQETQYF	TGTGCCAGTAGTATGGCTAGCGGGGACCAAGAGACCCAGTACTTC
TRBV4-2	.	TRBJ2-7	.	CASSQETDSYEQYF	TGTGCCAGCAGCCAGGAGACAGACTCCTACGAGCAGTACTTC
TRBV11-3	TRBD2	TRBJ2-1	.	CASSLTSGREQFF	TGTGCCAGCAGCTTAACTAGCGGGAGGGAGCAGTTCTTC
TRBV2	.	TRBJ1-4	.	CASRGEANEKLFF	TGTGCCAGCAGGGGAGAAGCTAATGAAAAACTGTTTTTT
TRBV19	.	TRBJ2-1	few	CASKLVKEDNEQFF	TGTGCCAGTAAATTGGTCAAGGAGGATAATGAGCAGTTCTTC
TRBV10-2	TRBD1	TRBJ1-4	.	CASRSGTGRGEKLFF	TGCGCCAGCAGGAGCGGGACAGGCCGCGGGGAAAAACTGTTTTTT
TRBV5-8	.	TRBJ1-3	few	CASSLGRPENTIYF	TGTGCCAGCAGCTTAGGCAGGCCTGAAAACACCATATATTTT
TRBV28	.	TRBJ1-4	.	CASSLGGSEKLFF	TGTGCCAGCAGTTTAGGGGGGAGTGAAAAACTGTTTTTT
TRBV28	TRBD1	TRBJ1-2	.	CASSRQGLSYTF	TGTGCCAGCAGCAGACAGGGTCTGAGCTACACCTTC
TRBV30	.	TRBJ1-3	once	CARGVSSGNTIYF	TGTGCCCGAGGGGTGAGCTCTGGAAACACCATATATTTT
TRBV18	.	TRBJ1-1	.	CASTPFPVGDTEAFF	TGTGCCAGTACCCCATTCCCCGTAGGGGACACTGAAGCTTTCTTT
TRBV2	.	TRBJ1-2	.	CASRPVGGDGDYYTF	TGTGCCAGCAGACCCGTTGGAGGGGACGGAGACTACTACACCTTC
TRBV6-5	.	TRBJ1-5	.	CASSTRGHNQPQHF	TGTGCCAGCAGTACCAGGGGACACAATCAGCCCCAGCATTTT
TRBV28	.	TRBJ1-4	.	CASRKNEKLFF	TGTGCCAGCAGAAAAAATGAAAAACTGTTTTTT
TRBV28	TRBD1	TRBJ1-1	.	CASSPYRGTGGNTEAFF	TGTGCCAGCAGTCCATATCGAGGGACAGGGGGCAACACTGAAGCTTTCTTT
TRBV9	TRBD2	TRBJ2-7	.	CASSPRAGGSSYEQYF	TGTGCCAGCAGCCCCCGGGCGGGAGGGAGCTCCTACGAGCAGTACTTC
TRBV29-1	TRBD2	TRBJ2-3	many	CSVERAWGRAKDTQYF	TGCAGCGTTGAAAGGGCGTGGGGGAGGGCCAAAGATACGCAGTATTTT
TRBV14	.	TRBJ2-7	.	CASSQDKGPYEQYF	TGTGCCAGCAGCCAAGATAAGGGACCCTACGAGCAGTACTTC
TRBV28	TRBD1	TRBJ1-5	.	CASSFTGAFNQPQHF	TGTGCCAGCAGTTTTACAGGGGCCTTCAATCAGCCCCAGCATTTT
TRBV19	.	TRBJ2-2	.	CASSFYEGELFF	TGTGCCAGTAGTTTCTACGAGGGGGAGCTGTTTTTT
TRBV15	TRBD1	TRBJ2-1	.	CATSGRDRGFIDEQFF	TGTGCCACCAGCGGCCGGGACAGGGGCTTTATCGATGAGCAGTTCTTC
TRBV5-8	.	TRBJ2-1	.	CASSIRQFF	TGTGCCAGCTCCATCAGACAGTTCTTC
TRBV14	.	TRBJ1-1	.	CASSPLGVLDTEAFF	TGTGCCAGCAGCCCATTGGGAGTTTTGGACACTGAAGCTTTCTTT
TRBV15	.	TRBJ1-2	.	CATSRDFSSGVYTF	TGTGCCACCAGCAGAGATTTCAGTAGTGGTGTCTACACCTTC
TRBV5-1	TRBD2	TRBJ2-7	.	CASSLTGTSYEQYF	TGCGCCAGCAGCTTGACCGGGACTAGCTACGAGCAGTACTTC
TRBV5-5	.	TRBJ1-2	.	CASSQADNYGYTF	TGTGCCAGCAGCCAAGCTGACAACTATGGCTACACCTTC
TRBV29-1	TRBD2	TRBJ2-1	.	CSVEATSGNEQFF	TGCAGCGTTGAGGCGACTAGCGGAAATGAGCAGTTCTTC
TRBV18	.	TRBJ2-7	few	CASSPIAEGGGGQYF	TGTGCCAGCTCACCCATAGCGGAAGGAGGAGGAGGGCAGTACTTC
TRBV11-2	.	TRBJ1-2	.	CASSWDTGANYGYTF	TGTGCCAGCAGCTGGGACACAGGAGCTAACTATGGCTACACCTTC
TRBV4-1	.	TRBJ1-1	.	CASSQDFQGVLAAFF	TGCGCCAGCAGCCAAGATTTTCAGGGTGTGTTAGCAGCTTTCTTT
TRBV4-1	.	TRBJ2-3	.	CASSQGLQGHTDTQYF	TGCGCCAGCAGCCAAGGGCTCCAGGGGCACACAGATACGCAGTATTTT
TRBV5-4	.	TRBJ2-2	.	CASSGGGGSWTGELFF	TGTGCCAGCAGCGGGGGCGGGGGCTCGTGGACCGGGGAGCTGTTTTTT
TRBV28	.	TRBJ1-5	.	CASSLLLGAHQPQHF	TGTGCCAGCAGTTTATTATTGGGTGCCCACCAGCCCCAGCATTTT
TRBV10-3	TRBD2	TRBJ2-7	.	CAISEPGLIPEQYF	TGTGCCATCAGTGAACCGGGACTAATTCCCGAGCAGTACTTC
TRBV19	.	TRBJ1-1	.	CASARGTMNTEAFF	TGTGCCAGTGCTCGGGGAACGATGAACACTGAAGCTTTCTTT
TRBV7-9	TRBD2	TRBJ2-5	.	CASGRTGGGLAGEETQYF	TGTGCCAGCGGAAGGACCGGGGGGGGACTAGCGGGAGAAGAGACCCAGTACTTC
TRBV6-6	.	TRBJ1-3	.	CASSLAGSSGNTIYF	TGTGCCAGCAGTTTAGCAGGGAGCTCTGGAAACACCATATATTTT